These T cell receptor beta chains were read from a single sample in a study of spatial heterogeneity in lung cancer. Each CDR3 protein is one row after TCRdb ran MiXCR on the 5' RACE reads. Of around 89,000 distinct CDR3 sequences listed, around 12% were seen once; the top ten hold about two fifths. Sequencing was performed on PBMCs, taken at surgery. The origin of the receptors is a male donor with early-stage non-small cell lung cancer. The conserved cysteine and the conserved F or W are not part of the CDR3 here. Only some rows state a clone size, as once, few, many or a class for expanded clones.

J: TRBJ2-5; V: TRBV12-3/TRBV12-4; size: many; CDR3: ASSLVGRVEEETQY
J: TRBJ1-4; V: TRBV5-4; size: .; CDR3: ASSQGGINEKLF
J: TRBJ1-4; V: TRBV10-3; size: .; CDR3: AISESAGRVKLF
J: TRBJ2-6; V: TRBV20-1; size: many; CDR3: SASGQGASGANVLT
J: TRBJ2-7; V: TRBV20-1; size: .; CDR3: SVPDRRSSYEQY
J: TRBJ2-5; V: TRBV5-1; size: few; CDR3: ASSLIRGAIKETQY
J: TRBJ1-1; V: TRBV29-1; size: few; CDR3: SVRDSMNTEAF
J: TRBJ2-2; V: TRBV5-5; size: few; CDR3: ASSLSGELF
J: TRBJ2-3; V: TRBV28; size: few; CDR3: ASSFGKRGFTDTQY
J: TRBJ2-5; V: TRBV12-3/TRBV12-4; size: few; CDR3: ASSSESSQETQY
J: TRBJ2-1; V: TRBV6-2/TRBV6-3; size: .; CDR3: ASLKRGSYNEQF
J: TRBJ2-5; V: TRBV2; size: few; CDR3: ASSEHRAQETQY
J: TRBJ2-1; V: TRBV18; size: few; CDR3: ASSPPSGGQF
J: TRBJ1-2; V: TRBV28; size: many; CDR3: ASSLRRRASYYT
J: TRBJ2-1; V: TRBV18; size: .; CDR3: ASSPTEYNEQF
J: TRBJ2-1; V: TRBV23-1; size: few; CDR3: ARLAGYNEQF
J: TRBJ2-7; V: TRBV6-5; size: many; CDR3: ASSRDRASYEQY
J: TRBJ2-5; V: TRBV7-2; size: few; CDR3: ASSSTLGGEETQY
J: TRBJ2-1; V: TRBV9; size: few; CDR3: ASSVAGGREQF
J: TRBJ2-5; V: TRBV14; size: .; CDR3: ASSQYHGGQETQY
J: TRBJ2-7; V: TRBV4-2; size: .; CDR3: ASSQEISGGYEQY
J: TRBJ1-6; V: TRBV20-1; size: few; CDR3: SSAGGHSSPLH
J: TRBJ1-5; V: TRBV10-3; size: few; CDR3: AITGDSNQPQH
J: TRBJ2-6; V: TRBV10-3; size: many; CDR3: AISEARGTGANVLT
J: TRBJ2-1; V: TRBV7-9; size: .; CDR3: ASSLVSGVEQF
J: TRBJ2-6; V: TRBV7-9; size: few; CDR3: ASSTATDRSGANVLT
J: TRBJ2-1; V: TRBV7-2; size: few; CDR3: ASSLRPAGDSHEQF
J: TRBJ2-1; V: TRBV5-1; size: .; CDR3: ASSSTGTARWTSGGESSYNEQF
J: TRBJ2-4; V: TRBV2; size: few; CDR3: ASNQQGAKNIQY
J: TRBJ2-7; V: TRBV6-6; size: .; CDR3: ASSNRGVHEQY
J: TRBJ2-3; V: TRBV10-1; size: few; CDR3: ASSESPGATDTQY
J: TRBJ2-7; V: TRBV27; size: many; CDR3: ASKVSGLAGRRAYEQY
J: TRBJ2-2; V: TRBV7-6; size: many; CDR3: ASSSSPGQGHTGELF
J: TRBJ2-6; V: TRBV10-3; size: .; CDR3: AISGRQGALSGANVLT
J: TRBJ2-3; V: TRBV12-3/TRBV12-4; size: few; CDR3: ASSFWQPDTDTQY
J: TRBJ2-7; V: TRBV10-3; size: .; CDR3: AIADRGESYEQY
J: TRBJ1-4; V: TRBV6-5; size: .; CDR3: ASSYLERGEKLF
J: TRBJ1-2; V: TRBV5-6; size: .; CDR3: ASSLVNRGYGYT
J: TRBJ2-2; V: TRBV7-2; size: .; CDR3: ASSRMGQNTGELF
J: TRBJ2-1; V: TRBV5-1; size: .; CDR3: ASSLARGISNEQF
J: TRBJ2-7; V: TRBV29-1; size: .; CDR3: SALPGQGNYEQY
J: TRBJ1-1; V: TRBV7-2; size: .; CDR3: ASSSVLGVVARAF
J: TRBJ1-2; V: TRBV9; size: few; CDR3: ASSVAVRYGYT
J: TRBJ1-5; V: TRBV12-3/TRBV12-4; size: few; CDR3: ASSFRGHGGQPQH
J: TRBJ2-5; V: TRBV6-1; size: .; CDR3: ASSEWGSQETQY
J: TRBJ2-5; V: TRBV29-1; size: .; CDR3: SVEVPQGGSETQY
J: TRBJ2-1; V: TRBV7-2; size: few; CDR3: ASSLAATSGINEQF
J: TRBJ2-7; V: TRBV30; size: once; CDR3: AWSLPGQGHYEQY
J: TRBJ2-6; V: TRBV20-1; size: .; CDR3: SARTGHSGANVLT
J: TRBJ2-1; V: TRBV24-1; size: few; CDR3: ATSDLERENEQF
J: TRBJ2-1; V: TRBV20-1; size: .; CDR3: SAPTKSSYNEQF
J: TRBJ2-5; V: TRBV20-1; size: few; CDR3: SARDGTSGNQETQY